This TCR beta chain comes out of a study of blood T cell repertoires in COVID-19. The wider study: T cells, B-cell-depleted T cells, or PBMCs supplied cDNA or gDNA.

In the authors' methods: The authors estimated nucleated cell counts from reference gene primer amplification. The table came from immunoSEQ multiplex PCR; TCRdb's copy has only in-frame clones and leaves some out. The D gene and trimming were derived from the DNA, and the V and J assignments and clone size from that table. The sample includes approximately 300,000 clones, about 84% of them seen just once. The CDR3 covers 12 residues. Trimming shortened V by 3 bases and J by 6 bases, and 11 bases separated the two germline ends. The germline V gene has CDR1 DFQATT and CDR2 SNEGSKA (reference sequence).

The genes are TRBV20-1 and TRBJ1-1; tentatively, D is TRBD1 (5 bases). Material: peripheral blood. This TCR was sampled from a woman in her forties or fifties with acute or convalescent COVID-19. CDR3 in DNA: TGCAGTGCTAGTAGAGGGGAGGCTGAAGCTTTCTTT. Protein product: CSASRGEAEAFF.